Below are 17 T cell receptor beta chains sequenced from a single sample in a study of T cell repertoires in cytomegalovirus infection. TCRdb re-called the reads with MiXCR, one entry per CDR3 protein. The sample lists around 360,000 distinct CDR3 sequences; 34% were seen once. No antigen has been assigned to these receptors. The source material was cultured PBMCs, sampled from culture after CMV antigen stimulation. These receptors came from a human donor in good health (CMV status not recorded). Some clones in this sample may be carry-over from other donors' samples.

This chain connects TRBV20-1 to TRBJ2-3, with D perhaps TRBD1 or TRBD2 (7 bases each). Germline CDR1 is DFQATT and CDR2 is SNEGSKA (reference sequence). This CDR3 has 15 residues. V was trimmed by 6 bases and J by 5 bases, leaving 21 bases between them. CDR3 nucleotides: TGCAGTGCAGGGGCTAGCGGAGGGGGCCAAGATACGCAGTATTTT. Protein product: CSAGASGGGQDTQYF.

This clonotype was seen more than once but under ten times. V usage is TRBV7-8 and J usage is TRBJ2-4; a weak D match, TRBD1 (8 bases). The germline V gene has CDR1 SGHVS and CDR2 FQNEAQ. The CDR3 contains 14 residues. Trimming shortened V by 5 bases and J by 7 bases, and 15 bases separated the two germline ends. The CDR3 here is CASSPTGGGNIQYF. Here the CDR3 DNA reads TGTGCCAGCAGCCCAACAGGGGGAGGGAACATTCAGTACTTC. Complete variable domain (other parts from reference TRBV7-8 and TRBJ2-4): GAGVSQSPRYKVAKRGQDVALRCDPISGHVSLFWYQQALGQGPEFLTYFQNEAQLDKSGLPSDRFFAERPEGSVSTLKIQRTQQEDSAVYLCASSPTGGGNIQYFGAGTRLSVL.

This clonotype was observed a few times. This rearrangement joins TRBV7-6 to TRBJ2-7, with a weak D call TRBD1 (6 bases). The CDR3 has 16 residues. Between the trimmed V and J ends, which lost 5 bases and 3 bases, there was a span of 20 bases. Looked up from germline, CDR1 is SGHVS and CDR2 is FNYEAQ. The CDR3 DNA follows: TGTGCCAGCAGCCGATACTCGACGGGACAACACTACGAGCAGTACTTC. It is translated as CASSRYSTGQHYEQYF. Full variable domain (outside the CDR3, taken from reference TRBV7-6 and TRBJ2-7): GAGVSQSPRYKVTKRGQDVALRCDPISGHVSLYWYRQALGQGPEFLTYFNYEAQQDKSGLPNDRFSAERPEGSISTLTIQRTEQRDSAMYRCASSRYSTGQHYEQYFGPGTRLTVT.

The chain carries TRBV7-9 and TRBJ2-7; unclear D gene. V lost 1 base and J lost 5, with 18 bases in between. The CDR3 is 16 amino acids. Germline CDR1 SEHNR, CDR2 FQNEAQ (reference sequence). CDR3 DNA: TGTGCCAGCAGCTTAGGGGGAAGCCCTGGCACGAACGAGCAGTACGTC. Its translation is CASSLGGSPGTNEQYV.

This chain links TRBV7-9 with TRBJ1-1, with a tentative D call TRBD1 (6 bases). CDR3 length equals 13 residues. CDR1 and CDR2 (germline): SEHNR, FQNEAQ (reference sequence). V was pared by 5 bases and J by 5 bases, with 12 bases between. The CDR3 here is CASSTRGRTEAFF. The CDR3 nucleotides are TGTGCCAGCAGCACCAGGGGAAGAACTGAAGCTTTCTTT.

The V call is TRBV5-4, the J call TRBJ2-3, with 10 bases fitting TRBD2. Per germline, CDR1 SGHNT and CDR2 YYREEE (reference sequence). V lost 0 bases, J lost 2 bases, and 3 bases stayed unmatched. The CDR3 loop spans 16 amino acids. The CDR3 loop is CASSLVLAGFTDTQYF. The CDR3 DNA sequence: TGTGCCAGCAGCTTGGTACTAGCGGGATTCACAGATACGCAGTATTTT.

The chain combines TRBV9 with TRBJ2-2; 7 positions match TRBD2. The CDR3 covers 17 residues. Germline V gene data show CDR1 as SGDLS and CDR2 as YYNGEE. With 0 bases clipped from V and 1 base from J, the junction kept 6 bases outside the gene matches. As DNA, the CDR3 is TGTGCCAGCAGCGTAGATGGGAGGGTGCGGAACACCGGGGAGCTGTTTTTT. Protein: CASSVDGRVRNTGELFF. The variable domain in full, with the rest retrieved from reference TRBV9 and TRBJ2-2, is DSGVTQTPKHLITATGQRVTLRCSPRSGDLSVYWYQQSLDQGLQFLIQYYNGEERAKGNILERFSAQQFPDLHSELNLSSLELGDSALYFCASSVDGRVRNTGELFFGEGSRLTVL.

This clonotype came up a few times. The rearrangement links TRBV7-2 to TRBJ1-4; D might be TRBD1 (5 bases). Looked up from germline, CDR1 is SGHTA and CDR2 is FQGNSA. The CDR3 covers 14 residues. V lost 5 bases and J lost 11, with 18 bases in between. The CDR3 here is CASSAWVTGGKLFF. For the CDR3, the DNA is TGTGCCAGCAGCGCCTGGGTAACAGGAGGGAAACTGTTTTTT.

This sequence joins TRBV15 and TRBJ2-2; the match to TRBD2 covers 10 bases. Per germline, CDR1 LNHNV and CDR2 YYDKDF (reference sequence). The CDR3 runs to 17 residues. Germline trimming cut 1 base from V and 1 base from J; bases unmatched to any gene: 3. CDR3 amino acids: CATSRARLAGNTGELFF. The CDR3, as DNA: TGTGCCACCAGCAGAGCCAGACTAGCGGGGAACACCGGGGAGCTGTTTTTT. Together with reference TRBV15 and TRBJ2-2, the CDR3 gives the full variable domain: DAMVIQNPRYQVTQFGKPVTLSCSQTLNHNVMYWYQQKSSQAPKLLFHYYDKDFNNEADTPDNFQSRRPNTSFCFLDIRSPGLGDTAMYLCATSRARLAGNTGELFFGEGSRLTVL.

The CDR3 bases are TGTGCCAGCAGCTTAACTAGCGGGTTAAGTGTGCAGTTCTTC. This codes for CASSLTSGLSVQFF. The V and J genes are TRBV11-2 and TRBJ2-1, with TRBD2 matching 9 bases. J gave up 12 bases and V 2 bases, and 8 bases lay outside the gene matches. Germline-derived CDR1 and CDR2 are SGHAT and FQNNGV. The CDR3 totals 14 residues.

This clonotype was observed a few times. The genes are TRBV7-2 and TRBJ2-1; possible D gene TRBD2, 6 bases. The germline V and J ends were trimmed by 5 bases and 11 bases, with 13 bases remaining between them. Germline assignment: CDR1 SGHTA and CDR2 FQGNSA. This CDR3 spans 12 amino acids. The CDR3 DNA sequence: TGTGCCAGCAGCGGGGTGGGAGGTAAGCAGTTCTTC. Translating it yields CASSGVGGKQFF.

The chain has TRBV24-1 and TRBJ1-5; D possibly corresponds to TRBD1 (6 bases). V was trimmed by 3 bases and J by 12 bases, leaving 14 bases between them. Per germline, CDR1 KGHDR and CDR2 SFDVKD. CDR3 length: 13 residues. The CDR3 nucleotides are TGTGCCACCAGTGATACCAGGGGAGGGTACCAGCATTTT. Protein product: CATSDTRGGYQHF.

Many counts were recorded for this clonotype. V is TRBV7-6 and J is TRBJ2-5; D unclear. CDR1 is SGHVS, CDR2 FNYEAQ, per germline. The CDR3 runs 13 residues. Trimming took 0 bases from V and 5 from J, leaving 7 bases between them. CDR3 DNA sequence: TGTGCCAGCAGCTTAGCTCCTACGGAGACCCAGTACTTC. Protein product: CASSLAPTETQYF.

This clonotype occurred a few times. This chain joins TRBV6-2 or TRBV6-3 and TRBJ2-7, with D perhaps TRBD2 (5 bases). Germline V lookup: CDR1 MNHEY, CDR2 SVGEGT. This CDR3 comprises 14 residues. Trimming stripped 6 bases from V and 2 bases from J, with 14 bases between. The CDR3 loop is CASSYSGMTYEQYF. CDR3 in DNA: TGTGCCAGCAGCTATTCCGGGATGACCTACGAGCAGTACTTC.

This chain uses TRBV7-9 with TRBJ2-5, with a possible D match to TRBD2 (6 bases). Germline V CDR1 and CDR2: SEHNR, FQNEAQ (reference sequence). Trimming stripped 6 bases from V and 3 bases from J, with 14 bases between. The CDR3 spans 14 residues. CDR3 region: CASSSGTFEETQYF. CDR3 bases: TGTGCCAGCAGTTCCGGGACTTTCGAAGAGACCCAGTACTTC.

This chain links TRBV29-1 with TRBJ2-7; 10 bases match TRBD1. This CDR3 is built from 13 residues. Trimming removed 6 bases from V and 4 bases from J; junction bases left unmatched: 6. Per the germline V gene, CDR1 is SQVTM and CDR2 is ANQGSEA. Here the CDR3 DNA reads TGCAGCGTCCTGACAGGGGGCCGGTACGAGCAGTACTTC. Translation: CSVLTGGRYEQYF.

This rearrangement joins TRBV6-2 or TRBV6-3 to TRBJ1-2; 7 nucleotides match TRBD1. With 5 bases clipped from V and 4 bases from J, the junction kept 1 base outside the gene matches. Germline V CDR1 and CDR2: MNHEY, SVGEGT. This CDR3 region has 12 residues. Written as DNA, the CDR3 is TGTGCCAGCAGTACAGGGGCCTATGGCTACACCTTC. This translates into CASSTGAYGYTF.